The TCR beta chain described here comes from a study of shared clonotypes between healthy human individuals (TCRdb year 2020). At the level of the whole study: The cohort included a few men and a couple of women between 18 and 49 years of age. For each donor, three plates each were used for CD4 naive and CD4 memory, two plates were used for CD8 naive, and one plate was used for CD8 memory. To estimate repertoire size and how much clonotype sharing occurs between individuals, the study deeply sequenced the blood TCR repertoires of 4 to 6 healthy adults. To increase sequencing depth and limit assay-specific biases, TCR repertoire library preparation and sequencing were carried out by different laboratories using diverse techniques. Leukapheresis yielded between about 0.85 and 9.5 billion PBMCs per donor.

The study at large found these results: Sampling was restricted to blood, and TCR repertoires in tissue are likely to differ from TCR repertoires in blood. Pairwise subsampling indicated that sequencing depth was expected to affect the degree of clonotype sharing among donors. Compared with non-shared clonotypes, clonotypes shared by all four sorted-subset donors had higher generation probabilities. Estimated clonotype richness was generally larger for naive than for memory subsets. Incomplete sequencing was indicated by rarefaction of sorted-subset datasets, despite the large sequencing depth. The genetic and exposure-history diversity represented was limited by the small number of donors. When a handful of donors were compared, the shared fraction of clonotypes was about 5% for naive CD4, around 4% for naive CD8, roughly 2.3% for memory CD4, and 0.35% to 0.4% for memory CD8.

Concerning this clone itself: The antigen this receptor binds is unknown. Base qualities are not recorded, but no much larger clone differs from it by a single base.

Using the deep immunoSEQ assay, TCR CDR3 regions were amplified from genomic DNA by multiplex PCR. Genomic DNA extracted from each cell subset was distributed evenly over all wells of several immunoSEQ 96-well plates, and each plate served as one replicate. For sorted subsets, 200 ng of genomic DNA, equivalent to 25,000 to 35,000 T cell genomes, went into each replicate PCR. The purified libraries were quantified using a Qubit 3.0 fluorometer, sized with a Bioanalyzer 2100, and then quantified again using the KAPA Library Quantification kit. A separate single-read 150-cycle Illumina NextSeq 550 flow cell was used to sequence each immunoSEQ 96-well plate. In the paper's pipeline: The immunoSEQ output contained only junctional sequences without quality scores, so filtering could not match that applied to full-length reads. To assign V/J genes and CDR3, sequences were annotated using PyIR, a Python wrapper for IgBLAST v1.9, with IMGT germline references. Reads were removed for weak V/J assignments (E-value above 1e-6), missing CDR3, stop codons, out-of-frame junctions, or ambiguous translated residues. V3J clonotypes were defined by identical inferred V gene, J gene, and CDR3 amino acid sequence. Percentage overlap between repertoires was calculated by dividing the number of shared unique clonotypes by the size of the smaller repertoire. Three approaches were used to assess repertoire richness: RTK rarefaction, the Chao1 estimator, and Recon v2.1 estimates of unobserved clonotypes. Generation probabilities for all TCRbeta clonotypes obtained by the gDNA method from four donors were computed using OLGA. Not all clones reach the TCRdb copy of this immuneACCESS table, which keeps in-frame sequences only. Checked studies attribute under half of the gap to unresolved V genes and leave the rest unexplained. From that table come the V and J calls and clone size; the DNA was used to work out D and trimming. The sample table contains fewer than 700,000 clones; only one count was recorded for roughly 95% of them. The top ten hold over 0.09% of the sample.

For the CD8 naive samples, CD45RO-negative cells were positively selected for CCR7, yielding a CD45RA+CCR7+ population from which TemRA cells were excluded. Healthy HIV-negative adults with no recently reported acute infections or vaccinations were included as donors. Only Caucasian adults living in Nashville, Tennessee, USA were represented among the donors. Blood was collected by leukapheresis, and PBMCs were isolated by Ficoll-Histopaque density gradient centrifugation and then cryopreserved in liquid nitrogen vapor phase. Analytical flow cytometry was used to check the purity and quantity of each magnetically sorted T cell population. From each sorted fraction, genomic DNA was isolated and quantified by UV absorbance on a Nanodrop 2000c. The origin of this receptor is a woman between 25 and 40 years old in good health. The sequencing input was naive CD8+ T cells sorted from blood. The sample's cell subset or site label is to be understood as: CD45RA+CCR7+.

The nucleotide sequence is TGTGCCAGCAGCGTAGGACAACCAGAGACCCAGTACTTC. It translates as CASSVGQPETQYF. The receptor chain draws on TRBV9 and TRBJ2-5; no confident D gene assignment can be made. V lost 0 bases and J lost 4 bases; the stretch between them is 7 bases long. The CDR3 covers 13 residues, taking in both the cysteine and the phenylalanine. Solely the CDR3 DNA is kept, with 39 bases framed from the first base. Looking up the germline V gene yields CDR1 SGDLS and CDR2 YYNGEE. With all but the CDR3 taken from the reference TRBV9 and TRBJ2-5 genes, the full variable domain is: DSGVTQTPKHLITATGQRVTLRCSPRSGDLSVYWYQQSLDQGLQFLIQYYNGEERAKGNILERFSAQQFPDLHSELNLSSLELGDSALYFCASSVGQPETQYFGPGTRLLVL.